This T cell receptor beta chain derives from a study of patients and donors after allogeneic stem cell transplantation. TCRdb re-derived calls from the RT-PCR reads in MiXCR, one entry per CDR3 protein. The table lists about a million distinct CDR3 sequences, over 15% of them singletons. Germline trimming cut 5 bases from V and 7 bases from J; bases unmatched to any gene: 7. The CDR3 totals 13 residues. Germline V lookup: CDR1 DFQATT, CDR2 SNEGSKA (reference sequence). Only a few counts were recorded for this clonotype. Sequencing was performed on blood, either unsorted or a sorted T cell fraction (not recorded which). The sequence derives from a human donor who was either an allogeneic HSCT recipient or a stem cell or donor lymphocyte infusion donor (not recorded which). It is not recorded whose cells these are; they may come from a transplant donor. The genes are TRBV20-1 and TRBJ2-1, with TRBD2 matching 8 bases. This CDR3 reads CSAPGRARNEQFF. CDR3 DNA sequence: TGCAGTGCTCCCGGGAGGGCCAGAAATGAGCAGTTCTTC.